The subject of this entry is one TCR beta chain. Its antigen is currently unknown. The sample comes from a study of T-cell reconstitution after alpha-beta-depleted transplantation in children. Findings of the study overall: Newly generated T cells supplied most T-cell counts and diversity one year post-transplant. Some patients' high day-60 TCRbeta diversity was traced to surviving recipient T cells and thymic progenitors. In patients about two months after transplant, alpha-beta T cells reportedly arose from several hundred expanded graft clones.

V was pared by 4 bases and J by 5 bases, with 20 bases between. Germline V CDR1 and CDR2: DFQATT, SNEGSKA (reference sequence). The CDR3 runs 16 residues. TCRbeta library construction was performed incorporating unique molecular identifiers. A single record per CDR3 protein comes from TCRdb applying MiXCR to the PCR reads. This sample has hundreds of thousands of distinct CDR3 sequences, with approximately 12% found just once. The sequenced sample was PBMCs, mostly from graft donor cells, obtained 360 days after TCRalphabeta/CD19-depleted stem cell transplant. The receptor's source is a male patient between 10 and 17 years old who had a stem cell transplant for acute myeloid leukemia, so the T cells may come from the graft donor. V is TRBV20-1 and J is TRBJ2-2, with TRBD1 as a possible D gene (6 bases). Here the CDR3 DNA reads TGCAGTGCTACTCTCGGAACAGGGTTAAGGACCGGGGAGCTGTTTTTT. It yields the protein CSATLGTGLRTGELFF.